In this sample, the clone carrying this T cell receptor (beta chain) turned up many times. Antigen unknown. This CDR3 spans 15 amino acids. From germline, CDR1 is GTSNPN and CDR2 SVGIG (reference sequence). Trimming removed 1 base at V and 1 base at J, with 11 bases between. The sample comes from a study of early T cells in non-severe SARS-CoV-2 infection. On the study more broadly: Sequencing of bulk RNA from unsorted whole blood was done, without chain pairing.

The protocol attached unique molecular identifiers to individual cDNA molecules. Each CDR3 protein is one row after TCRdb ran MiXCR on the 5' RACE reads. The sample shows around 67,000 distinct CDR3 sequences, 12% of them seen only once. General study points: Private and CD4 specificities were missed by VDJdb matching, which favored anti-spike CD8 responses.

This sequence was found in an adult who was a healthcare worker with PCR-confirmed SARS-CoV-2 infection or an uninfected control (not recorded which). Specimen: whole blood. The rearrangement uses TRBV30 and TRBJ1-5; D is unclear. The CDR3 nucleotides are TGTGCCTGGAGTGGTGAGGGATCCAGCAATCAGCCCCAGCATTTT. This translates into CAWSGEGSSNQPQHF.